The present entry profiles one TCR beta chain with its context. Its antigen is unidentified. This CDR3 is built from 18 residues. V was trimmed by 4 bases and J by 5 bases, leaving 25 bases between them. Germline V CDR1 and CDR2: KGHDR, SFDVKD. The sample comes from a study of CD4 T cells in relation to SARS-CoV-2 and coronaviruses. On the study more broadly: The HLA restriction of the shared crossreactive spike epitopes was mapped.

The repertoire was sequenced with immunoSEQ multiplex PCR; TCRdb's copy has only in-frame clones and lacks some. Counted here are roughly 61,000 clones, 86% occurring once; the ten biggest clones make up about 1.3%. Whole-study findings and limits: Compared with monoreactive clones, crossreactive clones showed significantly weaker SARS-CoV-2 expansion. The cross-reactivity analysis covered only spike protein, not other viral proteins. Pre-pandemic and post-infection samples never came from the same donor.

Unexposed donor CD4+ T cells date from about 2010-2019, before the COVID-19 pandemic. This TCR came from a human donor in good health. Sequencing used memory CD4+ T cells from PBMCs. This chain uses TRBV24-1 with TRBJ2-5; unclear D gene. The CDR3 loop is CATSEPSGSSRARETQYF. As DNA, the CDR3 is TGTGCCACCAGTGAACCAAGTGGCAGTTCTCGGGCGCGGGAGACCCAGTACTTC.